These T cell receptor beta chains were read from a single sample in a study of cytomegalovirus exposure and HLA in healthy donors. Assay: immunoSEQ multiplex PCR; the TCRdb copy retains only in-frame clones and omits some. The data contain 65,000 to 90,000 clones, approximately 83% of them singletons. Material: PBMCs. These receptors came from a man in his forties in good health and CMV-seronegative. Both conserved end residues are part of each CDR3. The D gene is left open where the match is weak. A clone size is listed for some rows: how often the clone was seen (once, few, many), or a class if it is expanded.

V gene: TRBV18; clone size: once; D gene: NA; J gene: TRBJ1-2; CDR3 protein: CASSPGSGYGYTF; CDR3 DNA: TGTGCCAGCTCACCAGGGTCAGGCTATGGCTACACCTTC
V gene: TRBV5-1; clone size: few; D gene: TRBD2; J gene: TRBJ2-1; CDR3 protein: CASSYLAGGEYNEQFF; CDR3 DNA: TGCGCCAGCAGCTATCTAGCGGGGGGCGAGTACAATGAGCAGTTCTTC
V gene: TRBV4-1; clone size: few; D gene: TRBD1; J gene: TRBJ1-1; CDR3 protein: CASSRRQGPSNTEAFF; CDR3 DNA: TGCGCCAGCAGCCGCCGACAGGGTCCCTCGAACACTGAAGCTTTCTTT
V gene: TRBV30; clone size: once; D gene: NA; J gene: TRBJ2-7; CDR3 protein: CAWSGRGSYEQYF; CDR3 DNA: TGTGCCTGGAGTGGAAGAGGGTCCTACGAGCAGTACTTC
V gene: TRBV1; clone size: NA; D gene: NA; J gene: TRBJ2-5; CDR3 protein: CTSSQDPAGAPGGTQYF; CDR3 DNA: TGCACCAGCAGCCAAGATCCGGCGGGGGCCCCGGGGGGGACCCAGTACTTC
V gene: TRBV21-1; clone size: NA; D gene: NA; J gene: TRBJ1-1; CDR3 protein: CASSCRIPGHLNTEAFF; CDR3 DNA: TGTGCCAGCAGCTGTCGTATTCCGGGACATTTGAACACTGAAGCTTTCTTT
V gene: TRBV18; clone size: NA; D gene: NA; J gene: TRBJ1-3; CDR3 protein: CASSPSKGLAGNTIYF; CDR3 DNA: TGTGCCAGCTCACCATCTAAGGGGCTTGCTGGAAACACCATATATTTT
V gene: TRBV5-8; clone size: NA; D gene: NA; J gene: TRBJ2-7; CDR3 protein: CASSLVRLVYEQYF; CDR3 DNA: TGTGCCAGCAGCTTGGTGCGGCTAGTCTACGAGCAGTACTTC
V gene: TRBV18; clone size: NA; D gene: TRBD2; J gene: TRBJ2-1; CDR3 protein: CASSPPRFERGLYNEQFF; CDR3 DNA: TGTGCCAGCTCACCACCGAGGTTCGAGCGGGGCCTATACAATGAGCAGTTCTTC
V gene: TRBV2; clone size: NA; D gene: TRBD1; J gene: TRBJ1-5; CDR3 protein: CASRDRGGASNQPQHF; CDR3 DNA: TGTGCCAGCAGGGACAGGGGGGGGGCGAGCAATCAGCCCCAGCATTTT
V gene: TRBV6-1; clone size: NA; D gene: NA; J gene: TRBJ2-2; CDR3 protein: CASSSNSGVSGELFF; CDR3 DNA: TGTGCCAGCAGTTCTAACTCAGGGGTTAGCGGGGAGCTGTTTTTT
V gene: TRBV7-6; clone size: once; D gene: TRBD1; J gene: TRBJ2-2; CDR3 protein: CASGNRGRTGELFF; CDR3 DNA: TGTGCCAGCGGAAACAGGGGACGGACCGGGGAGCTGTTTTTT
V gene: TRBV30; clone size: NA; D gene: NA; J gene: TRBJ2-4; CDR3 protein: CAWSVHRLTKNIQYF; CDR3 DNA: TGTGCCTGGAGTGTACATCGTTTAACCAAAAACATTCAGTACTTC
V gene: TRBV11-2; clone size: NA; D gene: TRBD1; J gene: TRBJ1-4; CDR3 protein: CASSKGTGGNEKLFF; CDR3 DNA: TGTGCCAGCAGCAAGGGGACAGGGGGCAACGAAAAACTGTTTTTT
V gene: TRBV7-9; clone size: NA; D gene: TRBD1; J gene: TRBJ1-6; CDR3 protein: CASSGGTGGNSPLHF; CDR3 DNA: TGTGCCAGCAGCGGAGGGACAGGGGGTAATTCACCCCTCCACTTT
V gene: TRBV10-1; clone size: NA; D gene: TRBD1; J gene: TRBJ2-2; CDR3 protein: CASGDRELSMNTGELFF; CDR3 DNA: TGCGCCAGCGGGGACAGGGAACTTTCCATGAACACCGGGGAGCTGTTTTTT
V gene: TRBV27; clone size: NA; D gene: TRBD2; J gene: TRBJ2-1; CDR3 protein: CASSSLAGGPGYNEQFF; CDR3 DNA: TGTGCCAGCAGTTCACTAGCGGGGGGGCCGGGGTACAATGAGCAGTTCTTC
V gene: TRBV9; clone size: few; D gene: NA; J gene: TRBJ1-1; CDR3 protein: CASSKTENTEAFF; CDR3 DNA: TGTGCCAGCAGCAAAACAGAGAACACTGAAGCTTTCTTT
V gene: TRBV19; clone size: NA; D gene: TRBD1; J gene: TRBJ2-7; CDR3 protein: CASSHPRTGRTLYEQYF; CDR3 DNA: TGTGCCAGTAGCCACCCGAGGACAGGGAGGACGCTCTACGAGCAGTACTTC
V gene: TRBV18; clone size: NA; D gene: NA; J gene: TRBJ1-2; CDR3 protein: CASSQPGQGGRGYTF; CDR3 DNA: TGTGCCAGCTCACAACCGGGACAAGGTGGGCGTGGCTACACCTTC
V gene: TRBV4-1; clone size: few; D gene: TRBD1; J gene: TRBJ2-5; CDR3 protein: CASSPIDRAQETQYF; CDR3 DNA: TGCGCCAGCAGCCCCATCGACAGGGCGCAAGAGACCCAGTACTTC
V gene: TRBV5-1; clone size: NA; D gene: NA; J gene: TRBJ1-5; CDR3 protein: CASSLEGGGFWPQHF; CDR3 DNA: TGCGCCAGCAGCTTGGAAGGGGGAGGGTTTTGGCCCCAGCATTTT
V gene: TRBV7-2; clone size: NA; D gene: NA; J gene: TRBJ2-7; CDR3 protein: CASSESGEVWAYEQYF; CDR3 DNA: TGTGCCAGCAGCGAGTCGGGGGAGGTGTGGGCATACGAGCAGTACTTC
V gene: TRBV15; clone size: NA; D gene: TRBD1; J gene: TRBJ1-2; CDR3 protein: CATSTPGGQGLGGYTF; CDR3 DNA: TGTGCCACCAGCACACCCGGGGGACAGGGACTGGGTGGCTACACCTTC
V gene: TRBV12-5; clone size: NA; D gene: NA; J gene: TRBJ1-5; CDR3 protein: CASGLLGGSYSNQPQHF; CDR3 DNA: TGTGCTAGTGGTTTGTTGGGGGGATCATATAGCAATCAGCCCCAGCATTTT
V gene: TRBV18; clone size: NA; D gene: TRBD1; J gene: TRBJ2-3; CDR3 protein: CASSPRPGTGSDTQYF; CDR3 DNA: TGTGCCAGCTCACCCCGTCCCGGGACAGGGTCAGATACGCAGTATTTT
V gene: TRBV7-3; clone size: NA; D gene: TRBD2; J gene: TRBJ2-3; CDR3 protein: CASSLLAGGRTDTQYF; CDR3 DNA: TGTGCCAGCAGCTTACTAGCGGGGGGACGGACAGATACGCAGTATTTT
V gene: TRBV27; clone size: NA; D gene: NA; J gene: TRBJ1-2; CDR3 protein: CASKITGNYGYTF; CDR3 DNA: TGTGCCAGCAAGATCACAGGGAACTATGGCTACACCTTC
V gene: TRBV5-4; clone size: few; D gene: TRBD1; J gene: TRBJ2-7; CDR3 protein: CASSLKNRGYEQYF; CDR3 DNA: TGTGCCAGCAGCCTCAAAAACAGGGGCTACGAGCAGTACTTC
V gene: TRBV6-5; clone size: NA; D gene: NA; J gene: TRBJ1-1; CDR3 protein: CASSRRGNTEAFF; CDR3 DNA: TGTGCCAGCAGTCGAAGGGGGAACACTGAAGCTTTCTTT
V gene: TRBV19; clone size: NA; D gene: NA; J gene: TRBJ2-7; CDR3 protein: CASSRPGHRNEQYF; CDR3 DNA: TGTGCCAGTAGTCGTCCGGGACATCGGAACGAGCAGTACTTC
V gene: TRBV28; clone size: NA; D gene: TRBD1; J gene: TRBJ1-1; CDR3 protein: CASSPDRVNTEAFF; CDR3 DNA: TGTGCCAGCAGTCCAGACAGGGTGAACACTGAAGCTTTCTTT
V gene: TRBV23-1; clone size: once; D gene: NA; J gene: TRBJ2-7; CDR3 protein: CASSHRVPYEQYF; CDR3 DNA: TGCGCCAGCAGTCACAGGGTCCCCTACGAGCAGTACTTC
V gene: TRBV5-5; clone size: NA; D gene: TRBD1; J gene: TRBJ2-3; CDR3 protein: CASGRGPDTQYF; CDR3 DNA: TGTGCCAGCGGAAGGGGGCCCGATACGCAGTATTTT
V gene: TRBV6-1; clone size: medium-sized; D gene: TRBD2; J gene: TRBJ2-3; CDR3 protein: CASSEFPTASGGSTDTQYF; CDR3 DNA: TGTGCCAGCAGTGAATTTCCGACCGCTAGCGGGGGAAGCACAGATACGCAGTATTTT
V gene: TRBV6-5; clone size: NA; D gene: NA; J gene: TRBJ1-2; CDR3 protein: CASSSETGDGYTF; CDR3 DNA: TGTGCCAGCAGTTCGGAGACGGGGGATGGCTACACCTTC
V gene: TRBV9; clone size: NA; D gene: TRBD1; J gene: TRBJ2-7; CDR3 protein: CASSLGQASYEQYF; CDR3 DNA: TGTGCCAGCAGCCTTGGACAGGCCTCCTACGAGCAGTACTTC
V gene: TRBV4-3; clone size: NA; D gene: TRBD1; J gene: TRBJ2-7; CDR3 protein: CASSQVRGSHEQYF; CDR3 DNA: TGCGCCAGCAGCCAAGTCAGGGGGAGCCACGAGCAGTACTTC
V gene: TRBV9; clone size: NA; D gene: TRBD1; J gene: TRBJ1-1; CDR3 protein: CASSADRRVTEAFF; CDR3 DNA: TGTGCCAGCAGCGCGGACAGGAGGGTCACTGAAGCTTTCTTT
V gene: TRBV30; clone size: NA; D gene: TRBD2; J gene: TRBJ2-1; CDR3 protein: CAWNAGGNEQFF; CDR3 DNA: TGTGCCTGGAATGCGGGAGGGAATGAGCAGTTCTTC
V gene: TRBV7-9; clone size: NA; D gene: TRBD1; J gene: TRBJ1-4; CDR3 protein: CASSLMGTGSEKLFF; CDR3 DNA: TGTGCCAGCAGCTTGATGGGGACAGGGAGTGAAAAACTGTTTTTT
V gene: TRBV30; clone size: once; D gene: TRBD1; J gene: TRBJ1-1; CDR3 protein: CAWKTGGACQAFF; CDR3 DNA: TGTGCCTGGAAGACAGGGGGCGCTTGCCAGGCTTTCTTT
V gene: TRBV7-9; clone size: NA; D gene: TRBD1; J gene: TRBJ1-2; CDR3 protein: CASRMGTGGFDGYTF; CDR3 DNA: TGTGCCAGCAGAATGGGGACAGGGGGTTTTGATGGCTACACCTTC
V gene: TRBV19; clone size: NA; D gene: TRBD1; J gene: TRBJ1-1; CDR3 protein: CASSLTGAMNTEAFF; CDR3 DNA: TGTGCCAGTAGTCTGACAGGGGCGATGAACACTGAAGCTTTCTTT
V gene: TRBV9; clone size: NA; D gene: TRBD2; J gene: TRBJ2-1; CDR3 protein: CASSVRGAGGNEQFF; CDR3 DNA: TGTGCCAGCAGCGTAAGGGGCGCGGGGGGGAATGAGCAGTTCTTC
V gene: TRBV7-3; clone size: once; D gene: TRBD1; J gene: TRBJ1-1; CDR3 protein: CASSLRGEAFF; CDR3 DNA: TGTGCCAGCAGCCTCAGGGGGGAAGCTTTCTTT
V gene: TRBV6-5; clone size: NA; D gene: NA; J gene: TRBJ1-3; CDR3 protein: CATGQLPSGNTIYF; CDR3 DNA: TGTGCCACCGGACAGTTGCCCTCTGGAAACACCATATATTTT
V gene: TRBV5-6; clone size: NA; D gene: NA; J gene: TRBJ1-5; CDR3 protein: CASSQQGNQPQHF; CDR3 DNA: TGTGCCAGCAGCCAACAGGGTAATCAGCCCCAGCATTTT